This TCR beta chain is drawn from a study of blood T cell repertoires in COVID-19. The overall study: In each case, the material was cDNA or gDNA derived from T cells, B-cell-depleted T cells, or PBMCs.

The CDR3 has 16 amino acids. V shed 0 bases, J shed 4 bases, and the junction held 6 bases outside the gene matches. The germline gives CDR1 SGHRS, CDR2 YFSETQ. In the authors' methods: Reference gene primer amplification gave estimated nucleated cell counts. Data came from immunoSEQ multiplex PCR; TCRdb stores just in-frame clones and leaves some out. That table gives V, J and clone size, and the DNA gave D and trimming. The table records 64,000 or so clones, just over 85% of them present only once. This sequence was found in a man in his forties with acute or convalescent COVID-19. Material for sequencing was peripheral blood. J is TRBJ2-1 and V is TRBV5-1, with TRBD2 identical over 8 bases. As DNA, the CDR3 is TGCGCCAGCAGCTTGGCAGGCGGGGGGAATTACAATGAGCAGTTCTTC. Translation: CASSLAGGGNYNEQFF.